Below, 14 T cell receptor beta chains from the same sample are listed, as sequenced in a study of T cell repertoires in aging, cancer and after chemotherapy (dated by TCRdb to about 2019). Instead of sorted cells or RNA, genomic DNA extracted from peripheral blood served as the source for amplifying TCR beta rearrangements. The instrument was an Illumina MiSeq. Using a mixed TRB-A/B primer pool, multiplex touch-down PCR amplified rearranged TRB sequences covering the V, D and J segments. The public reads were quality trimmed at Q25 with fastp and then assembled into clones with MiXCR by TCRdb, keeping productive beta chains. Entries are consolidated by CDR3 protein sequence, retaining the most common genes and DNA. The sample table records around 13,000 distinct CDR3 sequences; approximately 30% of these occur just once. The ten largest clonotypes hold roughly a tenth of the sample. The sequencing input was blood. All receptors come from a human donor with a blood cancer.

By sample fraction, this clonotype is medium-sized. The rearrangement uses TRBV6-5 and TRBJ1-1; possibly TRBD1 for D (5 bases). Germline CDR1 is MNHEY and CDR2 is SVGAGI. CDR3 size: 11 residues. V was shortened by 6 bases and J by 4 bases, with 6 bases between the two germline ends. CDR3 sequence reads: CASRRGTEAFF. The DNA for the CDR3 is TGTGCCAGCAGAAGGGGCACTGAAGCTTTCTTT.

This clonotype came up a few times. The chain employs TRBV20-1 and TRBJ2-3, with 9 bases fitting TRBD2. CDR3 length equals 15 residues. With V trimmed by 1 base and J by 2 bases, 4 bases remained unmatched. The germline gives CDR1 DFQATT, CDR2 SNEGSKA (reference sequence). CDR3 DNA sequence: TGCAGTGCTAGAGTAGCGGGAGCTTCCACAGATACGCAGTATTTT. Its translation is CSARVAGASTDTQYF.

The chain is built from TRBV5-1 and TRBJ2-2, with 10 bases that match TRBD1. Germline V gives CDR1 SGHRS, CDR2 YFSETQ. J was trimmed by 2 bases and V by 4 bases; bases with no gene match: 14. CDR3 size: 19 residues. CDR3 sequence reads: CASSQFPGQGPLNTGELFF. CDR3 DNA sequence: TGCGCCAGCAGCCAATTTCCGGGACAGGGGCCCCTTAACACCGGGGAGCTGTTTTTT.

V gene TRBV14 combines with J gene TRBJ2-7; D is uncertain. Germline V lookup: CDR1 SGHDN, CDR2 FVKESK. There are 15 residues in the CDR3. With 0 bases removed from V and 1 base from J, the gap between germline ends came to 10 bases. The CDR3 region is CASSQDINRSYEQYF. The DNA for the CDR3 is TGTGCCAGCAGCCAAGATATCAACCGATCCTACGAGCAGTACTTC.

By sample fraction, this clonotype is medium-sized. The J gene is TRBJ1-2, the V gene TRBV6-6; 10 positions agree with TRBD1. Germline values: CDR1 MNHNY, CDR2 SVGAGI (reference sequence). CDR3 length equals 13 residues. The junction had 4 bases not matched to a gene; V was cut back by 4 bases and J by 8 bases. The CDR3 DNA is TGTGCCAGCAGTTCAAGGGACAGGGGCGGCTACACCTTC. Its translation: CASSSRDRGGYTF.

The chain has TRBV7-9 and TRBJ2-1, with TRBD2 matching over 7 bases. Germline V gene sequence: CDR1 SEHNR, CDR2 FQNEAQ (reference sequence). J lost 0 bases, V lost 5 bases, and 16 bases had no gene match. The CDR3 has 19 amino acids. CDR3 amino acids: CASSTRPTSVPSSYNEQFF. CDR3 bases: TGTGCCAGCAGCACCCGACCAACTAGCGTACCGAGCTCCTACAATGAGCAGTTCTTC.

This clonotype was counted a few times. The gene calls are TRBV5-6 and TRBJ1-2; 7 nucleotides agree with TRBD1. CDR3 size: 15 residues. Germline assignment: CDR1 SGHDT and CDR2 YYEEEE. The junction had 5 bases not matched to a gene; V was cut back by 1 base and J by 2 bases. The CDR3 nucleotides read TGTGCCAGCAGCTTGCCCTGGACAGGCAACTATGGCTACACCTTC. Translation gives CASSLPWTGNYGYTF. The full variable domain, its missing parts supplied by reference TRBV5-6 and TRBJ1-2, is DAGVTQSPTHLIKTRGQQVTLRCSPKSGHDTVSWYQQALGQGPQFIFQYYEEEERQRGNFPDRFSGHQFPNYSSELNVNALLLGDSALYLCASSLPWTGNYGYTFGSGTRLTVV.

This chain connects TRBV19 to TRBJ1-1, with D possibly being TRBD1 (5 bases). The CDR3 consists of 14 residues. The germline V gene has CDR1 LNHDA and CDR2 SQIVND (reference sequence). The V gene lost 7 bases and the J gene lost 5 bases, with 17 bases spanning the gap. CDR3 in amino acids: CASTDTRVRTEAFF. The CDR3 DNA reads as TGTGCCAGTACCGACACCAGGGTTAGGACTGAAGCTTTCTTT. The full variable domain, with the rest looked up from reference TRBV19 and TRBJ1-1, is DGGITQSPKYLFRKEGQNVTLSCEQNLNHDAMYWYRQDPGQGLRLIYYSQIVNDFQKGDIAEGYSVSREKKESFPLTVTSAQKNPTAFYLCASTDTRVRTEAFFGQGTRLTVV.

The chain joins TRBV24-1 to TRBJ1-1; the D gene is possibly TRBD1 (6 bases). Germline values: CDR1 KGHDR, CDR2 SFDVKD. CDR3 length equals 15 residues. Trimming stripped 5 bases from V and 1 base from J, with 13 bases between. CDR3 bases: TGTGCCACCAGTGGGGCAGGGGCTTCGAACACTGAAGCTTTCTTT. This codes for CATSGAGASNTEAFF.

A few counts support this clonotype. The CDR3 nucleotides read TGTGCCAGCTCACCATCGGGGATTTCTGCCTACGAGCAGTACGTC. Translating it yields CASSPSGISAYEQYV. The chain combines TRBV18 with TRBJ2-7, with D possibly matching TRBD2 (5 bases). The CDR3 runs to 15 residues. Germline loops: CDR1 KGHSH, CDR2 LQKENI. Trimming left V 2 bases short and J 2 bases short, with 13 bases between.

With regard to this clonotype: Possible read error: a much larger clone is one base away. This sequence joins TRBV15 and TRBJ1-1; D is possibly TRBD1 (5 bases). Germline CDR1 is LNHNV and CDR2 is YYDKDF (reference sequence). V was pared by 1 base and J by 7 bases, with 13 bases between. The CDR3 covers 14 residues. This chain's CDR3 is CATSRVRVRIEAFF. The CDR3 bases are TGTGCCACCAGCAGAGTCAGGGTTCGCATTGAAGCTTTCTTT.

The rearrangement joins TRBV7-9 to TRBJ1-5; TRBD1 matches 12 bases. CDR3 length: 16 residues. The germline CDR1 and CDR2 sequences are SEHNR and FQNEAQ (reference sequence). V shed 4 bases and J 2 bases; nucleotides not matched to a gene: 3. The CDR3 nucleotides read TGTGCCAGCAGCTCGGGACAGGGGGCCCGCAATCAGCCCCAGCATTTT. Translation: CASSSGQGARNQPQHF.

The chain joins TRBV20-1 to TRBJ2-3; 8 bases align to TRBD1. J was trimmed by 4 bases and V by 7 bases; bases with no gene match: 7. CDR1 and CDR2 from the germline V gene are DFQATT and SNEGSKA (reference sequence). CDR3 length equals 13 residues. This CDR3 reads CSGRTGPSDTQYF. CDR3 DNA: TGCAGTGGAAGGACAGGGCCGTCAGATACGCAGTATTTT.

The J gene is TRBJ2-7, the V gene TRBV14, with 10 positions matching TRBD2. CDR3 size: 15 residues. V lost 2 bases, J lost 3 bases, and 4 bases stayed unmatched. CDR1 and CDR2 from the germline V gene are SGHDN and FVKESK. The CDR3 nucleotides read TGTGCCAGCAGCCAAACTAGCGGGATGTTCTACGAGCAGTACGTC. It codes for CASSQTSGMFYEQYV.